This record concerns one T cell receptor (beta chain) sequence. Its specificity is unknown. CDR3 length: 12 residues. Germline CDR1 and CDR2: SNHLY and FYNNEI. After removal of 7 bases from V and 10 bases from J, the junction contained 9 bases not matched to a gene. This sample was included in a study of shared clonotypes between healthy human individuals. Study findings and constraints: Clonotypes not shared had lower generation probabilities than those common to all four donors. A few donors shared 4.5% to 6.5% of their naive CD4 clonotypes.

Terminally differentiated effector memory CD45RA+ cells were excluded by CCR7 positive selection of CD45RO-negative cells. TCRdb keeps only in-frame clones here, not all; method: immunoSEQ multiplex PCR. The sample carries about 2 million clones, 85% to 95% recorded once. The chain couples TRBV2 to TRBJ1-2; 7 positions agree with TRBD1. The receptor's source is a man between 18 and 29 years old in good health. The sample taken for sequencing was naive CD8+ T cells sorted from blood. CDR3 in amino acids: CASTGTEVPYTF. CDR3 DNA sequence: TGTGCCAGCACCGGGACAGAAGTCCCCTACACCTTC.